These T cell receptor beta chains were read from a single sample in a study of shared clonotypes between healthy human individuals. Sequencing used immunoSEQ multiplex PCR; TCRdb keeps in-frame clones, though not all of them. Counted here are 550,000 to 600,000 clones, roughly four fifths occurring once; the ten biggest clones make up 12%. The sequencing input was PBMCs. All receptors come from a woman aged 40-49 years in good health. Some clones in this sample may be carry-over from other donors' samples. The CDR3 runs from the conserved cysteine through the conserved F or W. A D gene is named only where the DNA matches it firmly. Rows give clone size only sometimes, using once, few, many, or a class for an expanded clone.

CDR3: CASSFVSSGNTIYF
DNA: TGTGCCAGCAGCTTCGTTAGCTCTGGAAACACCATATATTTT
size: once
J: TRBJ1-3
D: -
V: TRBV5-8

CDR3: CASSFYPGEQYF
DNA: TGTGCCAGCAGCTTTTACCCGGGGGAGCAGTACTTC
size: few
J: TRBJ2-7
D: -
V: TRBV5-4

CDR3: CASSSYTLSYEQYF
DNA: TGTGCCAGCAGCTCTTACACCCTCTCCTACGAGCAGTACTTC
size: -
J: TRBJ2-7
D: -
V: TRBV5-5

CDR3: CATSRDQRVDNEQFF
DNA: TGTGCCACCAGCAGAGACCAGCGGGTTGACAATGAGCAGTTCTTC
size: -
J: TRBJ2-1
D: -
V: TRBV15

CDR3: CAWSYREWGQETQYF
DNA: TGTGCCTGGAGTTACAGGGAGTGGGGCCAAGAGACCCAGTACTTC
size: -
J: TRBJ2-5
D: -
V: TRBV30

CDR3: CASSSDREKLFF
DNA: TGTGCCAGCAGCTCGGACAGAGAAAAACTGTTTTTT
size: few
J: TRBJ1-4
D: -
V: TRBV11-2

CDR3: CASSPGTFPYEQYF
DNA: TGTGCCAGCAGTCCCGGGACTTTCCCCTACGAGCAGTACTTC
size: -
J: TRBJ2-7
D: -
V: TRBV28

CDR3: CASSLDVKRDTQYF
DNA: TGTGCCAGCAGCTTGGATGTTAAACGTGATACGCAGTATTTT
size: -
J: TRBJ2-3
D: -
V: TRBV5-4

CDR3: CASSEAGSGSNEQFF
DNA: TGTGCCAGCAGTGAAGCTGGTAGCGGGAGCAATGAGCAGTTCTTC
size: -
J: TRBJ2-1
D: TRBD2
V: TRBV6-1

CDR3: CASSWDLQIGSYNEQFF
DNA: TGCGCCAGCAGCTGGGATCTTCAGATAGGCTCCTACAATGAGCAGTTCTTC
size: -
J: TRBJ2-1
D: -
V: TRBV5-1

CDR3: CASSVQKNTEAFF
DNA: TGTGCCAGCAGTGTTCAAAAGAACACTGAAGCTTTCTTT
size: -
J: TRBJ1-1
D: -
V: TRBV6-5

CDR3: CASQEQGTGELFF
DNA: TGCGCCAGCCAAGAACAGGGCACCGGGGAGCTGTTTTTT
size: few
J: TRBJ2-2
D: -
V: TRBV5-1

CDR3: CASSGPGLAGREQYF
DNA: TGTGCCAGCAGCGGCCCGGGACTAGCGGGACGCGAGCAGTACTTC
size: -
J: TRBJ2-7
D: TRBD2
V: TRBV7-2

CDR3: CASSPSGPNSNQPQHF
DNA: TGTGCCAGCTCACCATCAGGGCCAAATAGCAATCAGCCCCAGCATTTT
size: -
J: TRBJ1-5
D: -
V: TRBV18

CDR3: CASSPQGSQGNTIYF
DNA: TGCGCCAGCAGCCCCCAAGGCAGTCAAGGAAACACCATATATTTT
size: -
J: TRBJ1-3
D: -
V: TRBV5-1

CDR3: CASRGHISSGGYTF
DNA: TGTGCCAGCAGGGGACACATCTCCTCTGGGGGCTACACCTTC
size: -
J: TRBJ1-2
D: -
V: TRBV27

CDR3: CASSYQPGVSNEQFF
DNA: TGTGCCAGCAGTTACCAACCGGGGGTTTCCAATGAGCAGTTCTTC
size: -
J: TRBJ2-1
D: -
V: TRBV6-5

CDR3: CASSPGTGASTDTQYF
DNA: TGCGCCAGCAGCCCAGGGACAGGGGCTAGCACAGATACGCAGTATTTT
size: -
J: TRBJ2-3
D: TRBD1
V: TRBV4-1